This T cell receptor beta chain stems from a study of early T cells in non-severe SARS-CoV-2 infection (dated by TCRdb to about 2021). With respect to the entire study: Bulk RNA from unsorted whole blood was used for TCR sequencing, so alpha and beta chains could not be paired. Study-level results and caveats: Matching against VDJdb was skewed toward anti-spike CD8 responses, likely underestimated virus-specific expansions, and missed private and CD4 specificities.

This was a case-control study nested in a cohort of healthcare workers in London, UK, who had nasopharyngeal swab PCR tests and blood samples taken every week. Healthcare workers were enrolled in the week of the UK lockdown, from 23 to 31 March 2020, and were followed every week for up to roughly 15 weeks. Libraries came from 5' RACE. The sample was run on a NextSeq 500. In the TCR library protocol, unique molecular identifiers were attached to individual cDNA molecules to correct for PCR bias and sequencing error. TCR alpha and beta chains were both sequenced, and the abundances of alpha and beta sequences in each sample were closely correlated with each other. From the authors' description of their analysis: Decombinator V4 was used to annotate the V gene, J gene and CDR3 of the TCR sequences. TCRs were defined as expanded if a significant change between any two time points was detected under a Poisson model with p below 0.0001. TCR abundances were normalised to the total number of TCRs sequenced in each sample and reported as counts per million. MAIT TCRs were defined by TRAV1-2 paired with TRAJ12, TRAJ20 or TRAJ33, and iNKT TCRs by TRAV10 paired with TRAJ18. VDJdb, accessed on 1 November 2021, was searched for TCRs annotated for CMV, EBV and SARS-CoV-2, and TCRs annotated for more than one antigen were excluded. Through fastp at Q25 and MiXCR, TCRdb rebuilt clones from the public reads, retaining in-frame beta chains. CDR3 protein duplicates are merged, each entry listing the most common genes and DNA. It is TCRdb's table, rather than the study itself, that gives the V and J calls and clone size. The sample table holds about 27,000 distinct CDR3 sequences, of which around 5% were seen once. The leading ten clones occupy 0.92% of the sample.

From a lookup of the germline V gene, CDR1 and CDR2 are MNHNS and SASEGT. The CDR3 runs 12 residues from the cysteine to the phenylalanine. CDR3 DNA only is kept here, 36 bases in frame from base 1. Between the V and J ends, shortened by 4 bases and 7 bases respectively, the junction contains 7 bases. As a fraction of the sample, this clonotype is medium-sized (0.01 to 0.1%). There is no known antigen for this receptor. No much larger clonotype is one base removed from it; base qualities were not supplied. Sequencing was performed on whole blood. This sequence was found in an adult who was a healthcare worker with PCR-confirmed SARS-CoV-2 infection or an uninfected control (not recorded which). The rearrangement joined TRBV6-1 to TRBJ2-2; confidence is insufficient to name the D gene. The CDR3 region has the sequence CASSGGIGELFF. The nucleotides are TGTGCCAGCAGTGGAGGAATCGGGGAGCTGTTTTTT.